Included here is one TCR beta chain sequence, with context. Its antigen remains unknown. The J segment lost 3 bases and the V segment lost 6 bases, leaving 3 bases of the junction unmatched. Germline CDR1 MNHNY, CDR2 SVGAGI (reference sequence). The CDR3 is 15 amino acids. The data stem from a study of cytomegalovirus exposure and HLA in healthy donors. The study, taken as a whole, reports: In vitro work confirmed that a few CMV-associated chains recognize CMV antigens. Available immune exposure information covered CMV serostatus only. Later work showed greater clonal expansion in HLA-associated TCR beta chains than in equally common others.

A multiplex PCR was run with 60 Vbeta primers and 13 Jbeta primers. Produced via immunoSEQ multiplex PCR; TCRdb's table is partial and in-frame only. Of under 150,000 clones listed, about four fifths are singletons. The sequence was collected from a woman under 30 in good health and CMV-seronegative. The rearrangement uses TRBV6-6 and TRBJ1-3; 12 bases fit TRBD1. Sequencing was carried out using PBMCs. The CDR3 loop reads CASRGTGGDGNTIYF. CDR3 bases: TGTGCCAGCAGGGGGACAGGGGGCGATGGAAACACCATATATTTT.